This is a list of T cell receptor beta chains from one sample in a study of OX40 agonist ivuxolimab in advanced cancers. Repertoires were generated with immunoSEQ multiplex PCR, while TCRdb's copy carries only in-frame clones and drops some. The table has about 18,000 clones, around 78% seen once. The sequencing used CD4+ or CD8+ T cells sorted from blood, collected in a trial of the OX40 agonist ivuxolimab. These receptors came from an adult with an advanced solid tumor such as melanoma, head and neck, liver or kidney cancer. The CDR3 runs from the conserved cysteine through the conserved F or W. D genes are given only for firm matches. Size is stated for part of the rows, as once, few or many counts, or as a class when the clone is expanded.

CASSQGVNYEQYF,TGTGCCAGTAGCCAGGGGGTAAACTACGAGCAGTACTTC,NA,TRBJ2-7,TRBD1,TRBV19
CASRSQGSYNEQFF,TGTGCCAGCAGGTCGCAGGGATCCTACAATGAGCAGTTCTTC,NA,TRBJ2-1,NA,TRBV2
CASTGTSGGFGELFF,TGTGCCAGTACCGGGACTAGCGGAGGCTTCGGGGAGCTGTTTTTT,NA,TRBJ2-2,TRBD2,TRBV19
CASSVVEAGGNTQYF,TGTGCCAGCAGCGTAGTAGAAGCGGGAGGAAATACGCAGTATTTT,once,TRBJ2-3,TRBD2,TRBV9
CASSPAWIMNTGELFF,TGTGCCAGCAGCCCCGCGTGGATCATGAACACCGGGGAGCTGTTTTTT,NA,TRBJ2-2,NA,TRBV9
CASSYSTTNYGYTF,TGTGCCAGCAGTTACTCAACAACAAACTATGGCTACACCTTC,NA,TRBJ1-2,NA,TRBV6-5
CASSQVTSGRYTQYF,TGTGCCAGCAGCCAAGTCACTAGCGGGAGGTATACGCAGTATTTT,NA,TRBJ2-3,TRBD2,TRBV14
CASSLEWGRDTIYF,TGTGCCAGCAGTTTAGAGTGGGGTCGGGACACCATATATTTT,NA,TRBJ1-3,NA,TRBV28
CASSYSGVITDTQYF,TGTGCCAGCAGTTACAGCGGGGTGATCACAGATACGCAGTATTTT,NA,TRBJ2-3,TRBD2,TRBV9
CASSEPGTGAYEQYF,TGTGCCAGCAGTGAACCCGGGACAGGGGCCTACGAGCAGTACTTC,few,TRBJ2-7,TRBD1,TRBV6-1
CASKDSDVIYEQYF,TGTGCCAGCAAAGACAGCGACGTTATCTACGAGCAGTACTTC,NA,TRBJ2-7,NA,TRBV28
CASSVGWAPTYEQYF,TGTGCCAGCAGCGTAGGCTGGGCACCCACCTACGAGCAGTACTTC,NA,TRBJ2-7,NA,TRBV9
CASSLSHYEQYF,TGTGCCAGCAGCTTATCCCACTACGAGCAGTACTTC,NA,TRBJ2-7,NA,TRBV7-9
CASSFTGLAKSDTQYF,TGTGCCAGCAGCTTCACGGGACTAGCGAAATCAGATACGCAGTATTTT,NA,TRBJ2-3,TRBD2,TRBV5-6
CASSPKGFYNEQFF,TGTGCCAGCAGCCCAAAGGGATTCTACAATGAGCAGTTCTTC,NA,TRBJ2-1,NA,TRBV14
CASSMEGRREQFF,TGTGCCAGCAGTATGGAGGGCCGGCGTGAGCAGTTCTTC,NA,TRBJ2-1,NA,TRBV27
CASGGAGRGNTIYF,TGTGCCAGCGGAGGGGCAGGGCGGGGAAACACCATATATTTT,NA,TRBJ1-3,NA,TRBV6-1
CASKPGLLLGEQYF,TGTGCCAGCAAACCGGGACTCCTCTTGGGCGAGCAGTACTTC,NA,TRBJ2-7,NA,TRBV19
CASTSGQGPYEQYF,TGTGCCTCCACATCGGGACAGGGACCCTACGAGCAGTACTTC,NA,TRBJ2-7,TRBD1,TRBV10-3
CASSPIGLARETQYF,TGTGCCAGCAGCCCCATTGGGCTAGCGAGGGAGACCCAGTACTTC,NA,TRBJ2-5,NA,TRBV4-2
CASSLFVGDTQYF,TGTGCCAGCAGCTTGTTCGTGGGAGATACGCAGTATTTT,once,TRBJ2-3,NA,TRBV5-6
CASFPWGEATEAFF,TGCGCCAGCTTCCCCTGGGGGGAGGCAACTGAAGCTTTCTTT,NA,TRBJ1-1,NA,TRBV5-1
CSVCRGREYTEAFF,TGCAGCGTTTGCAGGGGGCGCGAATACACTGAAGCTTTCTTT,NA,TRBJ1-1,TRBD1,TRBV29-1
CASSDDRGWTEAFF,TGCGCCAGCAGTGATGATAGGGGATGGACTGAAGCTTTCTTT,NA,TRBJ1-1,NA,TRBV10-1